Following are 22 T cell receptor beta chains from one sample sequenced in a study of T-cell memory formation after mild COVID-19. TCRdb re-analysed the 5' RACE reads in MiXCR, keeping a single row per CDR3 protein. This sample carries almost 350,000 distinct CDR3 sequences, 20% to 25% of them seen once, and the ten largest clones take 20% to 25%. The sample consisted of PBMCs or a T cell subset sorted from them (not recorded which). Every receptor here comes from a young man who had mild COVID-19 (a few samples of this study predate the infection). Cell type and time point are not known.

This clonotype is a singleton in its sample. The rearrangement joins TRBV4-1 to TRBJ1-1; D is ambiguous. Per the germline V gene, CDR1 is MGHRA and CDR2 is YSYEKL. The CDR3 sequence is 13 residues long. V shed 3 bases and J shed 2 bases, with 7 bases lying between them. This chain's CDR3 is CASSHPLNTEAFF. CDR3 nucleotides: TGCGCCAGCAGCCACCCTCTTAACACTGAAGCTTTCTTT.

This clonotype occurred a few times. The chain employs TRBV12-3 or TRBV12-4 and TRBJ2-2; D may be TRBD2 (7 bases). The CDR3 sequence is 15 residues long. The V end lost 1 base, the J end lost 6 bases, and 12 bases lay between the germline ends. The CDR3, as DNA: TGTGCCAGCAGTTTAGTGGGGGGGGCAGCCGGGGAGCTGTTTTTT. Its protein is CASSLVGGAAGELFF.

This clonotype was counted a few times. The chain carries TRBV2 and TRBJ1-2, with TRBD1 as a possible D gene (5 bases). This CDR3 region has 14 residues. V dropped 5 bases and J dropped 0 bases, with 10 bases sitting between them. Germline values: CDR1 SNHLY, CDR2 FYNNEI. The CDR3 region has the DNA TGTGCCAGCAGTAAGACAGCCACTAACTATGGCTACACCTTC. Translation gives CASSKTATNYGYTF. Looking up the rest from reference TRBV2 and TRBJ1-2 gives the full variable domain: EPEVTQTPSHQVTQMGQEVILRCVPISNHLYFYWYRQILGQKVEFLVSFYNNEISEKSEIFDDQFSVERPDGSNFTLKIRSTKLEDSAMYFCASSKTATNYGYTFGSGTRLTVV.

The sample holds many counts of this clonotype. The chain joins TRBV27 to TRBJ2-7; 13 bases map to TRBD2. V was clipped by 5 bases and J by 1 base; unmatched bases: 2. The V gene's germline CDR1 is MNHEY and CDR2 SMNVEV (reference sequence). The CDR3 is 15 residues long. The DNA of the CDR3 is TGTGCCAGCAGTCCGACTAGCGGGGGGTCCTACGAGCAGTACGTC. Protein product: CASSPTSGGSYEQYV.

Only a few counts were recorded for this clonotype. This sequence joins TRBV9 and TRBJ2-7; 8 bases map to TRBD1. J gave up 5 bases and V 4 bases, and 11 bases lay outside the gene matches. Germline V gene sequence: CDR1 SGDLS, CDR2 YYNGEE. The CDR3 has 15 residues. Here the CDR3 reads CASSPQTGEVDEQYF. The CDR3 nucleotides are TGTGCCAGCAGCCCTCAGACAGGGGAGGTGGACGAGCAGTACTTC.

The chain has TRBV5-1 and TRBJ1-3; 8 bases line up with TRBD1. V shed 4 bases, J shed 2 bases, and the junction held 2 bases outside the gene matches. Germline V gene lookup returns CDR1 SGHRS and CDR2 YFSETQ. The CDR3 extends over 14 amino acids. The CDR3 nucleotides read TGCGCCAGCAGCGTGGACAGGGCTGGAAACACCATATATTTT. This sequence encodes CASSVDRAGNTIYF.

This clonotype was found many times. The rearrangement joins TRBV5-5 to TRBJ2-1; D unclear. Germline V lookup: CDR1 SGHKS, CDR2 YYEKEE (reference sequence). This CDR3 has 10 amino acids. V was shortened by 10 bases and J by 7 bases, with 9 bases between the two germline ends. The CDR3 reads CASGRNEQFF. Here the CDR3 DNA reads TGTGCCTCGGGCAGGAATGAGCAGTTCTTC.

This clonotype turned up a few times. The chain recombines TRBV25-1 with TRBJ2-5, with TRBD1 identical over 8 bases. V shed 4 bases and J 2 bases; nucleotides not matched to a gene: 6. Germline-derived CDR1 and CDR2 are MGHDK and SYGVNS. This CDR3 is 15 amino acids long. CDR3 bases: TGTGCCAGCAGTGGACTACAGGGGGTACAAGAGACCCAGTACTTC. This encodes CASSGLQGVQETQYF.

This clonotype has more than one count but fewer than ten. CDR3: CASSATGGHSSYEQYV. The CDR3 DNA reads TGTGCCAGCAGCGCGACAGGGGGCCATAGCTCCTACGAGCAGTACGTC. The chain carries TRBV28 and TRBJ2-7; 10 bases are a match to TRBD1. The CDR3 loop spans 16 amino acids. CDR1 MDHEN and CDR2 SYDVKM come from the germline V gene. The V segment lost 6 bases and the J segment 0 bases; nucleotides outside the gene matches: 8.

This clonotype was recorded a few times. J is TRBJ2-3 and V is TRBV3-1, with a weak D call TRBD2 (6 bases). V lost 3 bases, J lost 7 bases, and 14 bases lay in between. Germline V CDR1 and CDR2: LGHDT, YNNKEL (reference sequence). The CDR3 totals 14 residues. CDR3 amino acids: CASSQSGTANTQYF. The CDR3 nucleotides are TGTGCCAGCAGCCAGAGTGGGACTGCTAATACGCAGTATTTT.

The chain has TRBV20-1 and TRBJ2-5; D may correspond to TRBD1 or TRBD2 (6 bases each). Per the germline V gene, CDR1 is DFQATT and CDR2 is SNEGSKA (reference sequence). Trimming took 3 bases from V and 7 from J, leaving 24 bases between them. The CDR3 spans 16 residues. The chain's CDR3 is CSASASYEGHGGTQYF. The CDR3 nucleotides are TGCAGTGCTAGTGCCAGTTATGAGGGACACGGGGGGACCCAGTACTTC.

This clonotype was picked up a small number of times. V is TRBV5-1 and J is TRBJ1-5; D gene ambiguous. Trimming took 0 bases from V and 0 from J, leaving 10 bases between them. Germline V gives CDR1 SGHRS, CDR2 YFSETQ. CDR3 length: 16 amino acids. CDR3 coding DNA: TGCGCCAGCAGCTTGGCTTTAGACTATAGCAATCAGCCCCAGCATTTT. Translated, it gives CASSLALDYSNQPQHF.

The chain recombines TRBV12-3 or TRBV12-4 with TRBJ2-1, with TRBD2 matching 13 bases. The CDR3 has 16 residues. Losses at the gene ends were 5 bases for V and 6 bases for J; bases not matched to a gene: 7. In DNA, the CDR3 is TGTGCCAGCAGTGCCACTAGCGGGGGGGGCGTCAATGAGCAGTTCTTC. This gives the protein CASSATSGGGVNEQFF.

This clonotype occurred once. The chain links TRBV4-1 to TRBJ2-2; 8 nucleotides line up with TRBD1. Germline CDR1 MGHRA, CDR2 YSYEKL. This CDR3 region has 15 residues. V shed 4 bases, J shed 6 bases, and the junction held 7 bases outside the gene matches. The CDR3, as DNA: TGCGCCAGCAGCCGTACGCAGGGGGCACCCGGGGAGCTGTTTTTT. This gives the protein CASSRTQGAPGELFF.

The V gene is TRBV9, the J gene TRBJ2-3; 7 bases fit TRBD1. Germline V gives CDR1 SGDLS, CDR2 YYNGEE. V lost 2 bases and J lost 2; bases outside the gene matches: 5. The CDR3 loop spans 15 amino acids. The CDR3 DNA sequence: TGTGCCAGCAGCGTGTCCGGGACAGACACAGATACGCAGTATTTT. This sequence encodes CASSVSGTDTDTQYF. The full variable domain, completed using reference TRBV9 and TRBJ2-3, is DSGVTQTPKHLITATGQRVTLRCSPRSGDLSVYWYQQSLDQGLQFLIQYYNGEERAKGNILERFSAQQFPDLHSELNLSSLELGDSALYFCASSVSGTDTDTQYFGPGTRLTVL.

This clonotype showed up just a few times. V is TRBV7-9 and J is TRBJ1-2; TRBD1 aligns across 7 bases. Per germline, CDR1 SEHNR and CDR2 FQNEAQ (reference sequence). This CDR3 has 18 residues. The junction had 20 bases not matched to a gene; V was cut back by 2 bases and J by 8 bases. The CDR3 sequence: CASSLTFSRGPGPLGYTF. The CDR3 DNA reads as TGTGCCAGCAGCTTAACTTTCTCGAGGGGGCCAGGGCCCTTAGGCTACACCTTC.

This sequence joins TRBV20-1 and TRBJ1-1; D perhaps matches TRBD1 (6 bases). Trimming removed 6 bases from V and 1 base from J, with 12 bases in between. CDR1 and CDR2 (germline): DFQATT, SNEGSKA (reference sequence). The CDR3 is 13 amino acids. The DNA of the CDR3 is TGCAGTGCGAGGGACACTCAGAACACTGAAGCTTTCTTT. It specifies CSARDTQNTEAFF.

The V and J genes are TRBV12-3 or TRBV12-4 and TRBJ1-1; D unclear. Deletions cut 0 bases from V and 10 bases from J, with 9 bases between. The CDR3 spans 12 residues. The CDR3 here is CASSLAPGRAFF. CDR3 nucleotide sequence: TGTGCCAGCAGTTTAGCCCCCGGGCGAGCTTTCTTT.

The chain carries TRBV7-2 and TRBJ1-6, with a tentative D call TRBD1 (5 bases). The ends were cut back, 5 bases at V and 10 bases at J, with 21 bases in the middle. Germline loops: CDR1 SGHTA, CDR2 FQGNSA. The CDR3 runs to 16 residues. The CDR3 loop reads CASSVNLGRVDSPLHF. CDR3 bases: TGTGCCAGCAGCGTCAACCTGGGCAGGGTGGACTCACCCCTCCACTTT.

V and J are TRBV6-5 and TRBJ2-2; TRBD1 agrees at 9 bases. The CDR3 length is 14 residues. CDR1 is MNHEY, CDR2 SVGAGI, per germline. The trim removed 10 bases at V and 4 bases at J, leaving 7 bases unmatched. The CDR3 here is CATRQGDVTGELFF. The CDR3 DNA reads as TGTGCCACTCGACAGGGGGATGTCACCGGGGAGCTGTTTTTT.

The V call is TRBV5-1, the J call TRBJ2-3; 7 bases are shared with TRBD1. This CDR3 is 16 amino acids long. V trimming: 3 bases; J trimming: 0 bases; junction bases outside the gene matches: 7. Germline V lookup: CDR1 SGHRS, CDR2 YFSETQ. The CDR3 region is CASSSRPGGSTDTQYF. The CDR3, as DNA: TGCGCCAGCAGCTCAAGACCAGGGGGTAGCACAGATACGCAGTATTTT.

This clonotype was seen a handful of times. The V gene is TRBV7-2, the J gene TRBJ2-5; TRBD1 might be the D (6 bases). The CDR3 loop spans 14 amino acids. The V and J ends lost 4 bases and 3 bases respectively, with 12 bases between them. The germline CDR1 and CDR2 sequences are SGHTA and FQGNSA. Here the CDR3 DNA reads TGTGCCAGCAGCTCTGCCGGACAGAAAGAGACCCAGTACTTC. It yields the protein CASSSAGQKETQYF.